This TCR beta chain was captured by sequencing in a study of blood T cells in healthy people across ages. Study context: Capturing about one barcoded beta molecule per two T cells was achieved by template switching.

The CDR3 spans 16 residues. J was trimmed by 4 bases and V by 4 bases; bases with no gene match: 5. Looked up from germline, CDR1 is SGHRS and CDR2 is YFSETQ. Per-sample yields of isolated PBMCs were at least 6 million. The authors ran a second PCR of roughly 6 to 12 cycles using a sample-barcoded 5' primer and a J-beta primer mix. Each TCR beta cDNA got a 12-nucleotide random molecular identifier. TCRdb reanalysed the 5' RACE reads using MiXCR and keeps one entry per CDR3 protein. Here the sample spans around 800,000 distinct CDR3 sequences, about 47% being singletons. This clonotype was picked up a small number of times. Its antigen is unknown. Study-level findings and limits: Compared with aged donors, long-lived donors showed fewer expanded clones, suggesting selection.

The source of this sequence is a man older than 75 in good health. The sequenced sample was blood. The chain has TRBV5-1 and TRBJ2-3, with TRBD2 matching 14 bases. CDR3 coding DNA: TGCGCCAGCAGCAAGACTAGCGGGAGGGCCTCAGATACGCAGTATTTT. Its protein product is CASSKTSGRASDTQYF.